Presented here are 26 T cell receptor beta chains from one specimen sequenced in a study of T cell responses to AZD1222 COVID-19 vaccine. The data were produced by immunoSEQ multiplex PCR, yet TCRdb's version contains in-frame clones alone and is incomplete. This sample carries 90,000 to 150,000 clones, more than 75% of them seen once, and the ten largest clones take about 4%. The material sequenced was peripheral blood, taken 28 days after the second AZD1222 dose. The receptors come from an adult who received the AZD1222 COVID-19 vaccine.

The CDR3 loop is CARSNRDRELISYGYTF. The DNA for the CDR3 is TGTGCCAGATCCAACCGGGACAGGGAACTTATTAGCTATGGCTACACCTTC. V and J are TRBV5-6 and TRBJ1-2; 9 bases agree with TRBD1. This CDR3 has 17 amino acids. Trimming removed 8 bases from V and 4 bases from J; junction bases left unmatched: 18. Germline assignment: CDR1 SGHDT and CDR2 YYEEEE.

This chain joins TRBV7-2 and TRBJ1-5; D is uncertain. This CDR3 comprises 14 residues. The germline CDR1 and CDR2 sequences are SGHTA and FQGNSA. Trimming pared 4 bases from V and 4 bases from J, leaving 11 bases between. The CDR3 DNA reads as TGTGCCAGCAGCTCCTGGACGGAGAATCAGCCCCAGCATTTT. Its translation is CASSSWTENQPQHF.

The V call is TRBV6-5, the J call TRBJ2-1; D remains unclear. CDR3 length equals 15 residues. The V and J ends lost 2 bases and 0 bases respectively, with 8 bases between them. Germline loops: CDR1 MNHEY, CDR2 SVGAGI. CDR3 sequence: CASSYLGSSYNEQFF. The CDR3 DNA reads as TGTGCCAGCAGTTACCTGGGAAGCTCCTACAATGAGCAGTTCTTC.

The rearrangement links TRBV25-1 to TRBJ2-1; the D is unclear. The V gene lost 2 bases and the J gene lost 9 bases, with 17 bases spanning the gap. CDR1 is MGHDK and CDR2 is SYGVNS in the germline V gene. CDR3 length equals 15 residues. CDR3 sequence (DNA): TGTGCCAGCAGTGAAGGGATTCTAGAGACCGGTGAGCAGTTCTTC. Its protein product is CASSEGILETGEQFF.

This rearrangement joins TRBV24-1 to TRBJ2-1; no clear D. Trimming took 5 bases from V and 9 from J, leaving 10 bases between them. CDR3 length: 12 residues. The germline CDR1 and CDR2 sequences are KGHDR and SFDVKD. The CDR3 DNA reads TGTGCCACCAGTGGCGTAGGTGGTGAGCAGTTCTTC. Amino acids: CATSGVGGEQFF.

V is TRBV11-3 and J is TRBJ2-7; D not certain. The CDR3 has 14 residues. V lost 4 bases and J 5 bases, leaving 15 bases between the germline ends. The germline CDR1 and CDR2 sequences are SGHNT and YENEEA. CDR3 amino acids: CASSSSTDRDEQYF. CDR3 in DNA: TGTGCCAGCAGCTCATCGACTGATAGGGACGAGCAGTACTTC.

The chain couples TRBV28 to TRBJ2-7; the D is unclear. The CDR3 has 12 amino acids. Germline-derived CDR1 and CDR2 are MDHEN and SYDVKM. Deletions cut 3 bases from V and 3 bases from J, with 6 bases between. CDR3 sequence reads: CASSFQSYEQYF. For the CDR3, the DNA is TGTGCCAGCAGTTTCCAGAGCTACGAGCAGTACTTC.

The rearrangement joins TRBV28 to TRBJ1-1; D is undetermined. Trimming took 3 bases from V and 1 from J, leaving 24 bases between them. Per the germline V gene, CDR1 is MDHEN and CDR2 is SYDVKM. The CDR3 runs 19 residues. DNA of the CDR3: TGTGCCAGCAGTTTCGACGTACAGAATTCTTACCCCCCGAACACTGAAGCTTTCTTT. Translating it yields CASSFDVQNSYPPNTEAFF.

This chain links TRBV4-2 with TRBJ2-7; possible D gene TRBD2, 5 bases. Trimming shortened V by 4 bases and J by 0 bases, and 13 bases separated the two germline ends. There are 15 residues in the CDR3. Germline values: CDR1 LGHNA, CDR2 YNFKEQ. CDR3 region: CASSPTTLLSYEQYF. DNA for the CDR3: TGTGCCAGCAGCCCGACTACCCTGCTCTCCTACGAGCAGTACTTC.

CDR3 nucleotides: TGTGCCAGCTCACCCCGAGGTCTAAATACTAACTATGGCTACACCTTC. This codes for CASSPRGLNTNYGYTF. V is TRBV18 and J is TRBJ1-2, with D unclear. The CDR3 sequence is 16 residues long. Per germline, CDR1 KGHSH and CDR2 LQKENI. The ends were cut back, 3 bases at V and 0 bases at J, with 14 bases in the middle.

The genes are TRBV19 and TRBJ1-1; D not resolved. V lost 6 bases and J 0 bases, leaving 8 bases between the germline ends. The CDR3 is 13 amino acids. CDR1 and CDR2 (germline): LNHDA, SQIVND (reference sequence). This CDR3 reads CASSSKVNTEAFF. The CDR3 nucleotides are TGTGCCAGTAGCTCTAAGGTGAACACTGAAGCTTTCTTT.

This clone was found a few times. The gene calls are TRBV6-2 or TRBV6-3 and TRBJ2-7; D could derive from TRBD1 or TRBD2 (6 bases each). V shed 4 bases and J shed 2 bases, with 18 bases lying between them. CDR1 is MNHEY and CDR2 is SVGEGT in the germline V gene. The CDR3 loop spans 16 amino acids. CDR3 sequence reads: CASSSYPGAQTYEQYF. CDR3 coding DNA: TGTGCCAGCAGTTCATACCCGGGGGCCCAGACCTACGAGCAGTACTTC.

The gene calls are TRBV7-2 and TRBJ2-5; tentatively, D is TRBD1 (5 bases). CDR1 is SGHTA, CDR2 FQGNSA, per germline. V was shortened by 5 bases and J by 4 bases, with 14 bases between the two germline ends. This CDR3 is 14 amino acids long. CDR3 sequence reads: CASSPRQLTETQYF. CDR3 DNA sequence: TGTGCCAGCAGCCCACGACAGCTAACAGAGACCCAGTACTTC.

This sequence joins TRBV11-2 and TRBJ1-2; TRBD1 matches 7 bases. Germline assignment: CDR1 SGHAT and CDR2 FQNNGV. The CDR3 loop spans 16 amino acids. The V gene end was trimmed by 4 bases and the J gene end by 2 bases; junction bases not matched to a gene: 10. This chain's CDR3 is CASSSGGLKPNYGYTF. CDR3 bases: TGTGCCAGCAGCTCAGGGGGGTTGAAACCGAACTATGGCTACACCTTC.

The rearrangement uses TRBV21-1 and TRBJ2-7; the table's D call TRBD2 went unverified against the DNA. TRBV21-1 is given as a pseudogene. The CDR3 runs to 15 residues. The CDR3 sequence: CASSNWRGRGYEQYF. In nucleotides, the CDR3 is TGTGCCAGCAGCAATTGGAGGGGAAGAGGCTACGAGCAGTACTTC.

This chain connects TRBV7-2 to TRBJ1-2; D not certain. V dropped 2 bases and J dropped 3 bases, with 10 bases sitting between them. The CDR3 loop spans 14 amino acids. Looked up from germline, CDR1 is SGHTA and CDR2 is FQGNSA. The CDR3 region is CASSLSVADYGYTF. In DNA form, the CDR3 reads TGTGCCAGCAGCTTATCCGTCGCAGACTATGGCTACACCTTC.

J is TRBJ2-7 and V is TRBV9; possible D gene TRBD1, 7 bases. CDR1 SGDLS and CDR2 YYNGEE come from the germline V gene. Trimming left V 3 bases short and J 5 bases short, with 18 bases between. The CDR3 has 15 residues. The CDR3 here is CASSAGTIRGDEQYF. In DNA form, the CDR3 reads TGTGCCAGCAGCGCAGGGACAATCAGGGGGGACGAGCAGTACTTC.

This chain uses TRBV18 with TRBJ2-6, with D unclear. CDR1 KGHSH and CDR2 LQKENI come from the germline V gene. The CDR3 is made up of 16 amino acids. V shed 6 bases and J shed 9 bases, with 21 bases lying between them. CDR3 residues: CASSLIGQVENNVLTF. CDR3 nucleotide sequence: TGTGCCAGCTCCCTTATAGGCCAGGTAGAGAACAACGTCCTGACTTTC.

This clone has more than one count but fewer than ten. The CDR3 is CASTEGASSGNTIYF. CDR3 nucleotide sequence: TGTGCCAGTACCGAGGGGGCAAGCTCTGGAAACACCATATATTTT. The chain links TRBV19 to TRBJ1-3; 7 bases fit TRBD1. The germline V gene has CDR1 LNHDA and CDR2 SQIVND (reference sequence). CDR3 length: 15 residues. The junction had 6 bases not matched to a gene; V was cut back by 7 bases and J by 0 bases.

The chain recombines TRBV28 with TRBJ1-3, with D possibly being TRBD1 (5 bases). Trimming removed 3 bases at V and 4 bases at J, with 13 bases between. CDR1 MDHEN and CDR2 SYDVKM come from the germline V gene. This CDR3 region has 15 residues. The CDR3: CASSFGGGRGNTIYF. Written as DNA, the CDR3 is TGTGCCAGCAGTTTCGGGGGAGGGAGAGGAAACACCATATATTTT. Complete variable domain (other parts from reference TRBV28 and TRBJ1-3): DVKVTQSSRYLVKRTGEKVFLECVQDMDHENMFWYRQDPGLGLRLIYFSYDVKMKEKGDIPEGYSVSREKKERFSLILESASTNQTSMYLCASSFGGGRGNTIYFGEGSWLTVV.

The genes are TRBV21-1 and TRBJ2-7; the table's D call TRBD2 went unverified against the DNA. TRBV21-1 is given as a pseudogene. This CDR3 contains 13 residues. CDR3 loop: CASSKPSGYEQYF. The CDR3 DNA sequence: TGTGCCAGCAGCAAACCTAGCGGATACGAGCAGTACTTC.

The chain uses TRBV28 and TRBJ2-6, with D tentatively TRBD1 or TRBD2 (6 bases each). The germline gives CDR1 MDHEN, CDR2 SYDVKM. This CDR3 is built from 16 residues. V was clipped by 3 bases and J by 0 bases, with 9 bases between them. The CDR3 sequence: CASSFGGFSGANVLTF. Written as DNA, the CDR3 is TGTGCCAGCAGTTTCGGGGGCTTCTCTGGGGCCAACGTCCTGACTTTC.

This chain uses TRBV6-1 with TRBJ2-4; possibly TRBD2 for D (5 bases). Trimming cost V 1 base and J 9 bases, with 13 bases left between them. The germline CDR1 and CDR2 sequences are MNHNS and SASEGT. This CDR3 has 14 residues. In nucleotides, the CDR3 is TGTGCCAGCAGTGAAGGGGTAGCTCGGGGCATTCAGTACTTC. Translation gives CASSEGVARGIQYF.

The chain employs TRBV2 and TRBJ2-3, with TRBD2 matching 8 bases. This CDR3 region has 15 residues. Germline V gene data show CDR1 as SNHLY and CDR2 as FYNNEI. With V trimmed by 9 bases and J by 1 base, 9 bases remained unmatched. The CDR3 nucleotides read TGTGCCAGAAGTAGGGCGGGAGGCCGCACAGATACGCAGTATTTT. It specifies CARSRAGGRTDTQYF.

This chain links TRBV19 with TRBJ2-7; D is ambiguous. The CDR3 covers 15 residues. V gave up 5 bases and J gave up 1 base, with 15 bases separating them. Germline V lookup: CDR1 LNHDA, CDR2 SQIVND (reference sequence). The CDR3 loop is CASSWKAVGSYEQYF. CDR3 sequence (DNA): TGTGCCAGTAGTTGGAAGGCGGTGGGGTCCTACGAGCAGTACTTC.

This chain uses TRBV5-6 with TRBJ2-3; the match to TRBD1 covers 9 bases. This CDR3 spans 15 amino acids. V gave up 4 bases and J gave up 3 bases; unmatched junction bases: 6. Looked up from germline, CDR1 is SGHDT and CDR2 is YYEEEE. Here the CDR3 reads CASSSLGTGTDTQYF. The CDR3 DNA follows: TGTGCCAGCAGCAGCTTAGGGACAGGGACAGATACGCAGTATTTT. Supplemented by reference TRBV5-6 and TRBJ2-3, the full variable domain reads DAGVTQSPTHLIKTRGQQVTLRCSPKSGHDTVSWYQQALGQGPQFIFQYYEEEERQRGNFPDRFSGHQFPNYSSELNVNALLLGDSALYLCASSSLGTGTDTQYFGPGTRLTVL.